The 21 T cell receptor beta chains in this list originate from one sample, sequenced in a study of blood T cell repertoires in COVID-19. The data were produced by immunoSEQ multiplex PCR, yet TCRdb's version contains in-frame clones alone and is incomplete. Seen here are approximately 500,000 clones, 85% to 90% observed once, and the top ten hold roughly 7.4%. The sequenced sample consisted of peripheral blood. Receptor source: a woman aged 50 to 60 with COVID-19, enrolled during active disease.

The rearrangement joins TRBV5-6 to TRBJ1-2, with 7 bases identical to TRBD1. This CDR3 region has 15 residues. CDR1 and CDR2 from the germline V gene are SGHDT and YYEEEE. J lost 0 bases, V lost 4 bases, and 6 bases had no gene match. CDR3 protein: CASSPGQSANYGYTF. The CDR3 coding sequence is TGTGCCAGCAGCCCGGGACAGAGCGCTAACTATGGCTACACCTTC.

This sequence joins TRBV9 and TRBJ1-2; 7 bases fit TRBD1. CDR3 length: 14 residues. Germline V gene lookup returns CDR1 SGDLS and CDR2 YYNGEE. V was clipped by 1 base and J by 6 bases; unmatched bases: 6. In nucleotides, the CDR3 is TGTGCCAGCAGCGTACTAGACAGGGAGGATGGCTACACCTTC. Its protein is CASSVLDREDGYTF.

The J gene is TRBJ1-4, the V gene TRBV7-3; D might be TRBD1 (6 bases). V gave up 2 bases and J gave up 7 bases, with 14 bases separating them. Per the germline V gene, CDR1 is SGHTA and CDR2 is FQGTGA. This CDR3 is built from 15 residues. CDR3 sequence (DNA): TGTGCCAGCAGCTTATACAGGGATGAGGTTGAAAAACTGTTTTTT. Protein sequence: CASSLYRDEVEKLFF.

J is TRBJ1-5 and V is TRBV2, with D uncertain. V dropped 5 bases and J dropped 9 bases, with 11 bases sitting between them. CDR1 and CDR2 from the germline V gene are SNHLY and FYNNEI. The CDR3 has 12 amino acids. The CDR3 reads CASSQDFRPQHF. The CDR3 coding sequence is TGTGCCAGCAGTCAGGATTTCAGGCCCCAGCATTTT. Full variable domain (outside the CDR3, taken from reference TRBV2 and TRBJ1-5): EPEVTQTPSHQVTQMGQEVILRCVPISNHLYFYWYRQILGQKVEFLVSFYNNEISEKSEIFDDQFSVERPDGSNFTLKIRSTKLEDSAMYFCASSQDFRPQHFGDGTRLSIL.

CDR3 in amino acids: CATSTLTTSYGYTF. CDR3 sequence (DNA): TGTGCCACCTCGACGCTGACAACCTCCTATGGCTACACCTTC. The chain uses TRBV10-3 and TRBJ1-2; D gene unclear. The V gene's germline CDR1 is ENHRY and CDR2 SYGVKD. Trimming took 10 bases from V and 4 from J, leaving 19 bases between them. The CDR3 is 14 residues long.

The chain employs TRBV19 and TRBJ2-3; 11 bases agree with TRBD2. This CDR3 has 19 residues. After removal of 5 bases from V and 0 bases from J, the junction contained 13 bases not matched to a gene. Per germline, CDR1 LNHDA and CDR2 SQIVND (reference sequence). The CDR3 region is CASSLWGPSGGPSTDTQYF. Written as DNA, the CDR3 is TGTGCCAGTAGTCTGTGGGGCCCTAGCGGGGGGCCGAGCACAGATACGCAGTATTTT.

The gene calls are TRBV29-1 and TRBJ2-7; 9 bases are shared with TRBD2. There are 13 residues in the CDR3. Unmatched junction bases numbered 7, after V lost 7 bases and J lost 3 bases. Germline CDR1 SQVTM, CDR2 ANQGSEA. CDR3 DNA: TGCAGCGCCAGAGCGGGGGGCCTCTACGAGCAGTACTTC. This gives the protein CSARAGGLYEQYF.

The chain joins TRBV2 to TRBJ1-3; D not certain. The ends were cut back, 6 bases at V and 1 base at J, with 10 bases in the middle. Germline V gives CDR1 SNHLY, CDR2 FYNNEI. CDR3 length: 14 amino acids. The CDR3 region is CASRAQVSGNTIYF. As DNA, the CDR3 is TGTGCCAGCAGGGCACAAGTATCTGGAAACACCATATATTTT. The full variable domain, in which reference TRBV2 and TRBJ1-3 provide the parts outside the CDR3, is EPEVTQTPSHQVTQMGQEVILRCVPISNHLYFYWYRQILGQKVEFLVSFYNNEISEKSEIFDDQFSVERPDGSNFTLKIRSTKLEDSAMYFCASRAQVSGNTIYFGEGSWLTVV.

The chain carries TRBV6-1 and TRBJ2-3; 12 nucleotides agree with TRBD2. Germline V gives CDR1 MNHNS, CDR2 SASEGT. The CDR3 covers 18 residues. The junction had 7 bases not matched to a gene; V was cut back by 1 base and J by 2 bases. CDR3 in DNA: TGTGCCAGCAGTGAAGGACTAGCGGGGGCTTGGCACACAGATACGCAGTATTTT. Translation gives CASSEGLAGAWHTDTQYF.

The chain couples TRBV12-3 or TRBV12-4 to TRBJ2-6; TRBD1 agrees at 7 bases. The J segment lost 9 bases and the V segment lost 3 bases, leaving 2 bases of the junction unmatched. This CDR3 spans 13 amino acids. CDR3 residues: CASSLGQNNVLTF. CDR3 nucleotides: TGTGCCAGCAGTTTGGGACAGAACAACGTCCTGACTTTC.

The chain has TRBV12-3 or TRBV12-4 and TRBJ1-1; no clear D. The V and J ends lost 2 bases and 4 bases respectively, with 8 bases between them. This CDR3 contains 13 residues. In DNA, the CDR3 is TGTGCCAGCAGTTTAATTTTGGCCACTGAAGCTTTCTTT. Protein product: CASSLILATEAFF.

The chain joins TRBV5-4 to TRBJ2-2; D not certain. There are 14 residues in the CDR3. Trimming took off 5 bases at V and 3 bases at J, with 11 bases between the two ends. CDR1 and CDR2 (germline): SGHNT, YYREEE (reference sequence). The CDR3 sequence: CASSLDQHTGELFF. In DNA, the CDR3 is TGTGCCAGCAGTCTAGACCAACACACCGGGGAGCTGTTTTTT.

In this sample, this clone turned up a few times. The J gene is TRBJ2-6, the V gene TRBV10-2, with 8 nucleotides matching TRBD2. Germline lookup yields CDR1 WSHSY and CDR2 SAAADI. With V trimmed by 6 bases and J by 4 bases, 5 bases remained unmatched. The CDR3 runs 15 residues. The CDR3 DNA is TGCGCCAGCAGCCGAGCGGGGGCGGGGGCCAACGTCCTGACTTTC. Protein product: CASSRAGAGANVLTF.

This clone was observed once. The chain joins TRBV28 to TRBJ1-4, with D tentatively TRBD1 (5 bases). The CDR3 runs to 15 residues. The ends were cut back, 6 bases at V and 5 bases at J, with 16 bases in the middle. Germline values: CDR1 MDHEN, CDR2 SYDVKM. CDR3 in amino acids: CASSRRGGPNEKLFF. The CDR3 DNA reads TGTGCCAGCAGCCGCCGGGGGGGTCCGAATGAAAAACTGTTTTTT.

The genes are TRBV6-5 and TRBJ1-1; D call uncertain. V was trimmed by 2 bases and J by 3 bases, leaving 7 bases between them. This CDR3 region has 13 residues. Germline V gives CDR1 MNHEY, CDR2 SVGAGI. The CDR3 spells CASSYNQDTEAFF. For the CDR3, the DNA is TGTGCCAGCAGTTACAATCAGGACACTGAAGCTTTCTTT.

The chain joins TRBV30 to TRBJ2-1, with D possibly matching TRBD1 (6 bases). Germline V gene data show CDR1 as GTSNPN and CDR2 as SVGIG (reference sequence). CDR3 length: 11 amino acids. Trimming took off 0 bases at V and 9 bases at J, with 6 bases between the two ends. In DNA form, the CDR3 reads TGTGCCTGGAGTGTACAGGGTGAGCAGTTCTTC. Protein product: CAWSVQGEQFF.

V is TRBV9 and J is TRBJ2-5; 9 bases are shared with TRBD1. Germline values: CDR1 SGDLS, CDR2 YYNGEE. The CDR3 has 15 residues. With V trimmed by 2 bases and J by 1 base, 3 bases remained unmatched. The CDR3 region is CASSVRQGVQETQYF. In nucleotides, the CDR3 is TGTGCCAGCAGCGTCCGACAGGGGGTCCAAGAGACCCAGTACTTC.

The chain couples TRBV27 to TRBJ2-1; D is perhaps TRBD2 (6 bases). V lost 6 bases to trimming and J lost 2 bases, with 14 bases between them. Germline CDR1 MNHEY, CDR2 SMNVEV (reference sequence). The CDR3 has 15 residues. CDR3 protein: CASSLGGLAYNEQFF. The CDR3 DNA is TGTGCCAGCAGCTTGGGGGGACTCGCCTACAATGAGCAGTTCTTC.

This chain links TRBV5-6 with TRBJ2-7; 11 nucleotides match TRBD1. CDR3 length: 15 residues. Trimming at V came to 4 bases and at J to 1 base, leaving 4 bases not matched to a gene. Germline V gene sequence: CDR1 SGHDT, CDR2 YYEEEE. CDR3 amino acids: CASSPGTGGSYEQYF. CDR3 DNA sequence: TGTGCCAGCAGCCCTGGGACAGGGGGATCCTACGAGCAGTACTTC.

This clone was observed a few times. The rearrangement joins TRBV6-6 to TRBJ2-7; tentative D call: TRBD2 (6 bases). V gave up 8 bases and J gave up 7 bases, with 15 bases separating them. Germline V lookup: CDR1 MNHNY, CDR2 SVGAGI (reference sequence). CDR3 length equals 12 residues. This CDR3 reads CASEAGRREQYF. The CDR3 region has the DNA TGTGCCAGCGAGGCAGGGAGGAGAGAGCAGTACTTC.

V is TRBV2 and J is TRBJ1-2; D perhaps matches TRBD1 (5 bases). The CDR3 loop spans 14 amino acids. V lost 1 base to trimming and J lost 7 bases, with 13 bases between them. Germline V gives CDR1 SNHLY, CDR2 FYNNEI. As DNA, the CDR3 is TGTGCCAGCAGTGAAGTAGGGGAATCTGGTGGCTACACCTTC. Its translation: CASSEVGESGGYTF.